Sequencing of this T cell receptor (beta chain) was carried out in a study of human T cells and chemical hapten exposure. Study details: The sensitizer, 2% DPC, was used on around 2 cm by around 2 cm of upper inner arm skin. There were per-sample TCR yield variations, arising mainly from small pooled library volume differences. Regarding the study as a whole: TCRs at a frequency above 1 in 1000 stayed unchanged with DPC sensitization.

The CDR3 length is 14 residues. With V trimmed by 4 bases and J by 4 bases, 6 bases remained unmatched. Germline-derived CDR1 and CDR2 are SGHRS and YFSETQ. In TCRdb, the RACE reads were re-called with MiXCR into one record per CDR3 protein. Here the sample spans approximately 57,000 distinct CDR3 sequences, 9.3% being singletons. With respect to this clonotype: Antigen: not known.

Specified time point: patch test 1, 2 weeks after DPC sensitization. This sample's treatment: therapeutic diphenylcyclopropenone sensitization with weekly scalp DPC. Patch tests were applied only after blood draws. The sequences come from whole blood, collected in connection with sensitization to the hapten diphenylcyclopropenone (DPC). The clonotype originates from a woman aged 40 to 50 with alopecia areata. Some clones in this sample may be carry-over from other donors' samples. V gene TRBV5-1 combines with J gene TRBJ2-3; 7 nucleotides match TRBD1. DNA of the CDR3: TGCGCCAGCAGCGCTCCACAGGGGCCAGATACGCAGTATTTT. It yields the protein CASSAPQGPDTQYF.